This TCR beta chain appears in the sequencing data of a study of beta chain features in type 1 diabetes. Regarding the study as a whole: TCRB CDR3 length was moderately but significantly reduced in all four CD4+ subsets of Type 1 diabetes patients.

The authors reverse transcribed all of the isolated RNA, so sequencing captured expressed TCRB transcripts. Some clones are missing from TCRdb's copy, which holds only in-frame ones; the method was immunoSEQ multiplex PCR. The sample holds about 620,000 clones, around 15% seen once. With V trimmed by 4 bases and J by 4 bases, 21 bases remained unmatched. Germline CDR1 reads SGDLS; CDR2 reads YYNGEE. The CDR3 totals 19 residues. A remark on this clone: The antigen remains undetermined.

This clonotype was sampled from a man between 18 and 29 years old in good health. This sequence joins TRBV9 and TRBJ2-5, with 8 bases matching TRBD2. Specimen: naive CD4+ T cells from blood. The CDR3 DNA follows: TGTGCCAGCAGCTCCCTCGGGGGCGGGGGGACCCCAGGAATAGAGACCCAGTACTTC. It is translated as CASSSLGGGGTPGIETQYF.